These T cell receptor beta chains were read from a single sample in a study of T cell repertoires in aging, cancer and after chemotherapy. MiXCR, run by TCRdb on the multiplex PCR reads, gives a single entry per CDR3 protein. This table has approximately 2,400 distinct CDR3 sequences, 35% to 50% appearing once. Material for sequencing was blood. The source is a human donor with a solid tumor. The CDR3 runs from the conserved cysteine through the conserved F or W. Each record gives: D gene, clone size, V gene, J gene, CDR3 protein, CDR3 DNA. A D gene is named only where the DNA matches it firmly. Some rows have no size entry. The others give once, few or many, or a class for an expanded clone.

TRBD1	few	TRBV15	TRBJ1-2	CATSPDRVGGYTF	TGTGCCACCAGTCCGGACAGGGTCGGCGGCTACACCTTC
TRBD2	-	TRBV6-2/TRBV6-3	TRBJ2-1	CASSREGPRNEQFF	TGTGCCAGCTCGCGGGAGGGCCCTCGGAATGAGCAGTTCTTC
-	once	TRBV6-1	TRBJ1-1	CASIRGNTEAFF	TGTGCCAGCATACGGGGGAACACTGAAGCTTTCTTT
-	-	TRBV15	TRBJ1-6	CATSRDRSRGSPLHF	TGTGCCACCAGCAGAGATCGGTCAAGGGGTTCACCCCTCCACTTT
TRBD1	-	TRBV6-1	TRBJ2-1	CASSVTGGNEQFF	TGTGCCAGCAGTGTAACAGGGGGGAATGAGCAGTTCTTC
-	-	TRBV15	TRBJ2-7	CATGHSLGEQYF	TGTGCCACCGGGCATAGCCTTGGTGAGCAGTACTTC
-	few	TRBV19	TRBJ2-1	CASSITAGTVGGNEQFF	TGTGCCAGTAGTATAACGGCCGGAACAGTTGGCGGCAATGAGCAGTTCTTC
-	-	TRBV6-2/TRBV6-3	TRBJ2-3	CASGLLRAGEDTQYF	TGTGCCAGCGGACTACTCAGGGCAGGAGAGGATACGCAGTATTTT
-	-	TRBV7-2	TRBJ2-2	CASSFPGGELFF	TGTGCCAGCAGCTTCCCAGGGGGGGAGCTGTTTTTT
-	few	TRBV6-6	TRBJ2-1	CASSRPYNEQFF	TGTGCCAGCTCCCGGCCCTACAATGAGCAGTTCTTC
-	few	TRBV19	TRBJ1-2	CASSIMVGGADNYGYTF	TGTGCCAGTAGTATAATGGTTGGGGGGGCAGATAACTATGGCTACACCTTC
-	-	TRBV30	TRBJ2-2	CALSLGELFF	TGTGCCTTAAGTCTGGGGGAGCTGTTTTTT
-	-	TRBV19	TRBJ1-4	CASSMVGTNEKLFF	TGTGCCAGTAGTATGGTGGGGACTAATGAAAAACTGTTTTTT
-	few	TRBV6-4	TRBJ2-6	CASRGDTGANVLTF	TGTGCCAGCAGGGGTGATACTGGGGCCAACGTCCTGACTTTC
TRBD1	-	TRBV12-3/TRBV12-4	TRBJ2-2	CASSQDRGQTGELFF	TGTGCCAGCAGTCAGGACAGGGGGCAGACCGGGGAGCTGTTTTTT
-	-	TRBV7-3	TRBJ2-1	CASSADAVDNEQFF	TGTGCCAGCAGCGCCGACGCGGTGGATAATGAGCAGTTCTTC
-	-	TRBV5-5	TRBJ2-3	CASSRISEADTQYF	TGTGCCAGCAGTCGGATTAGCGAGGCAGATACGCAGTATTTT
TRBD2	few	TRBV20-1	TRBJ2-3	CSARGGGTRVVADTQYF	TGCAGTGCTAGAGGGGGCGGGACTAGGGTTGTGGCAGATACGCAGTATTTT
-	-	TRBV30	TRBJ2-4	CAWSHDENIQYF	TGTGCCTGGAGTCACGATGAGAACATTCAGTACTTC
-	-	TRBV12-3/TRBV12-4	TRBJ2-2	CASSLPGFATGELFF	TGTGCCAGCAGTCTCCCCGGTTTTGCCACCGGGGAGCTGTTTTTT
TRBD1	-	TRBV6-2/TRBV6-3	TRBJ2-7	CASSSGTGYSYEQYF	TGTGCCAGCAGTTCCGGGACAGGGTACTCCTACGAGCAGTACTTC
-	-	TRBV7-9	TRBJ1-1	CASSLHTYEAFF	TGTGCCAGCAGCTTACACACATATGAAGCTTTCTTT
-	-	TRBV7-2	TRBJ1-6	CASSLLGLNSPLHF	TGTGCCAGCAGCTTATTAGGGCTTAATTCACCCCTCCACTTT
-	-	TRBV6-6	TRBJ1-2	CASSPGANYGYTF	TGTGCCAGCAGTCCCGGGGCCAACTATGGCTACACCTTC
-	-	TRBV7-2	TRBJ1-5	CASSLLGTNQPQHF	TGTGCCAGCAGCTTACTGGGAACGAATCAGCCCCAGCATTTT
-	-	TRBV20-1	TRBJ1-2	CRANGYTF	TGCAGGGCAAATGGCTACACCTTC
TRBD2	few	TRBV6-5	TRBJ2-1	CASTLAGGSNEQFF	TGTGCCAGCACTCTAGCGGGAGGGTCCAATGAGCAGTTCTTC
-	few	TRBV19	TRBJ2-7	CASSIDLGLGEQYF	TGTGCCAGTAGTATAGATCTGGGTTTAGGTGAGCAGTACTTC
-	-	TRBV7-9	TRBJ2-7	CASSPRTASYEQYF	TGTGCCAGCAGCCCGCGCACCGCCTCCTACGAGCAGTACTTC
-	-	TRBV12-3/TRBV12-4	TRBJ2-2	CASSPSQRQDKNTLFF	TGTGCCAGCAGCCCCTCGCAACGCCAGGACAAAAATACGCTGTTTTTT
TRBD1	-	TRBV4-3	TRBJ1-2	CASTRDRANYGYTF	TGCGCCAGCACCCGGGACAGGGCTAACTATGGCTACACCTTC
TRBD1	-	TRBV7-9	TRBJ2-3	CASSLEGTGGLGRVDTQYF	TGTGCCAGCAGCTTAGAAGGGACAGGGGGTTTAGGACGAGTGGATACGCAGTATTTT
TRBD1	-	TRBV30	TRBJ1-5	CAYSGGNNQPQHF	TGTGCCTACTCAGGGGGGAACAATCAGCCCCAGCATTTT
-	few	TRBV11-1	TRBJ1-2	CASSPVRGVGYTF	TGTGCCAGCAGCCCCGTCCGAGGGGTTGGCTACACCTTC
-	-	TRBV7-2	TRBJ1-2	CASSLKRGGGYTF	TGTGCCAGCAGCTTAAAGAGGGGGGGTGGCTACACCTTC
TRBD2	-	TRBV7-2	TRBJ2-7	CASSPLLLASEQYF	TGTGCCAGCAGCCCCCTCTTACTAGCGTCCGAGCAGTACTTC
-	few	TRBV6-6	TRBJ1-4	CASSYFQSVFF	TGTGCCAGCAGTTACTTCCAGTCGGTGTTTTTT
-	-	TRBV20-1	TRBJ2-1	CSARPSGMGIAYNEQFF	TGCAGTGCTAGACCCTCGGGGATGGGAATAGCGTACAATGAGCAGTTCTTC
-	few	TRBV7-2	TRBJ1-1	CASSPRTTEAFF	TGTGCCAGCAGTCCACGGACCACTGAAGCTTTCTTT
-	few	TRBV6-1	TRBJ2-5	CASSEFPAVQETQYF	TGTGCCAGCAGTGAATTTCCTGCAGTACAAGAGACCCAGTACTTC
-	-	TRBV7-2	TRBJ2-3	CASSRYWSTDTQYF	TGTGCCAGCAGCAGATACTGGAGCACAGATACGCAGTATTTT
-	-	TRBV12-3/TRBV12-4	TRBJ1-6	CASSFTNSPLHF	TGTGCCAGCAGTTTTACAAATTCACCCCTCCACTTT
-	-	TRBV6-2/TRBV6-3	TRBJ2-7	CASRAPRHSASDEQYF	TGTGCCAGCAGGGCCCCCCGCCACTCCGCTTCGGACGAGCAGTACTTC
TRBD1	-	TRBV7-3	TRBJ2-5	CASSLNIATGVQETQYF	TGTGCCAGCAGCTTAAATATAGCGACAGGGGTCCAAGAGACCCAGTACTTC
-	-	TRBV6-2/TRBV6-3	TRBJ1-1	CASSDHRSPEAFF	TGTGCCAGCAGTGATCATCGATCCCCTGAAGCTTTCTTT
TRBD1	-	TRBV19	TRBJ1-5	CASSIGQGSNQPQHF	TGTGCCAGTAGTATAGGACAGGGGAGCAATCAGCCCCAGCATTTT
-	-	TRBV7-2	TRBJ2-7	CASFNLGSREQYF	TGTGCCAGCTTCAATCTGGGGTCTCGCGAGCAGTACTTC
-	once	TRBV11-2	TRBJ1-2	CASSLVGAGYGYTF	TGTGCCAGCAGCTTGGTAGGGGCCGGCTATGGCTACACCTTC
TRBD1	-	TRBV6-1	TRBJ2-7	CASTGQAIYEQYF	TGTGCCAGCACCGGACAGGCAATCTACGAGCAGTACTTC
-	-	TRBV19	TRBJ2-4	CASRGGDRGKNIQYF	TGTGCCTCCCGGGGCGGTGATAGGGGCAAAAACATTCAGTACTTC
TRBD2	-	TRBV10-3	TRBJ2-1	CAISETTGGRALIYNEQFF	TGTGCCATCAGTGAGACGACGGGGGGGAGGGCCCTCATTTACAATGAGCAGTTCTTC
TRBD1	-	TRBV19	TRBJ1-2	CASSGTGADCAF	TGTGCCAGTTCGGGGACAGGGGCGGATTGCGCCTTC
-	once	TRBV6-5	TRBJ1-1	CASSFFSGDTEAFF	TGTGCCAGCAGTTTTTTTTCAGGGGATACTGAAGCTTTCTTT
-	few	TRBV6-4	TRBJ2-3	CASSLTGTDTQYF	TGTGCCAGCAGTTTGACTGGCACAGATACGCAGTATTTT
TRBD1	few	TRBV11-2	TRBJ1-4	CASSSGTDYNEKLFF	TGTGCCAGCAGCTCAGGGACAGACTACAATGAAAAACTGTTTTTT
-	large	TRBV30	TRBJ1-2	CAWSRDRRYGYTF	TGTGCCTGGAGTCGGGACCGACGCTATGGCTACACCTTC